The next 29 T cell receptor beta chains were all read from a single sample in a study of shared clonotypes between healthy human individuals. The protocol was immunoSEQ multiplex PCR, while the TCRdb copy is restricted to in-frame clones and leaves out a portion. The sample has under 350,000 clones, around 90% seen once; the top ten hold roughly 17%. Sequencing was carried out using memory CD8+ T cells sorted from blood. Subset described: CD45RO+ cells pooled with CCR7-negative TemRA cells. These receptors all come from a young man in good health.

The J gene is TRBJ2-1, the V gene TRBV4-1, with 10 bases matching TRBD1. The CDR3 runs 16 residues. The trim removed 4 bases at V and 3 bases at J, leaving 6 bases unmatched. Germline V gene lookup returns CDR1 MGHRA and CDR2 YSYEKL. The CDR3 spells CASSRTGQGIYNEQFF. In DNA, the CDR3 is TGCGCCAGCAGCCGGACGGGACAGGGGATCTACAATGAGCAGTTCTTC.

The gene calls are TRBV20-1 and TRBJ2-7; D uncertain. This CDR3 has 11 residues. With 3 bases removed from V and 6 bases from J, the gap between germline ends came to 9 bases. Germline V CDR1 and CDR2: DFQATT, SNEGSKA (reference sequence). The CDR3 DNA follows: TGCAGTGCTAGCGCCCGCCGCGAGCAGTACTTC. It encodes CSASARREQYF.

J is TRBJ2-5 and V is TRBV18, with TRBD1 identical over 10 bases. J was trimmed by 2 bases and V by 4 bases; bases with no gene match: 7. Germline CDR1 and CDR2: KGHSH and LQKENI. This CDR3 contains 16 residues. CDR3 region: CASSRSDRGVQETQYF. CDR3 bases: TGTGCCAGCTCACGATCGGACAGGGGGGTACAAGAGACCCAGTACTTC.

The rearrangement uses TRBV27 and TRBJ2-6; no reliable D call. V was shortened by 2 bases and J by 0 bases, with 8 bases between the two germline ends. Germline assignment: CDR1 MNHEY and CDR2 SMNVEV (reference sequence). There are 16 residues in the CDR3. The CDR3 nucleotides read TGTGCCAGCAGTTTAATCGGATTCTCTGGGGCCAACGTCCTGACTTTC. It is translated as CASSLIGFSGANVLTF.

V usage is TRBV9 and J usage is TRBJ2-3; D remains ambiguous. V gave up 0 bases and J gave up 1 base, with 3 bases separating them. The CDR3 extends over 13 amino acids. Germline V CDR1 and CDR2: SGDLS, YYNGEE. This CDR3 reads CASSVVGTDTQYF. Here the CDR3 DNA reads TGTGCCAGCAGCGTAGTCGGCACAGATACGCAGTATTTT.

In this sample, this clone turned up a few times. This chain uses TRBV7-9 with TRBJ1-6, with D possibly TRBD1 on 6 matching bases. Trimming took off 5 bases at V and 1 base at J, with 12 bases between the two ends. The CDR3 covers 16 residues. CDR1 and CDR2 (germline): SEHNR, FQNEAQ (reference sequence). The CDR3 spells CASSLWGRSYNSPLHF. The CDR3 coding sequence is TGTGCCAGCAGCCTTTGGGGGCGGTCCTATAATTCACCCCTCCACTTT.

The sample holds a few counts of this clone. This chain uses TRBV5-1 with TRBJ2-1; 7 nucleotides agree with TRBD1. The V and J ends lost 4 bases and 2 bases, in that order; junction bases with no gene match: 6. CDR3 length: 15 amino acids. CDR1 and CDR2 (germline): SGHRS, YFSETQ. CDR3 loop: CASSPGDSTYNEQFF. The CDR3 DNA reads as TGCGCCAGCAGCCCAGGGGACAGTACCTACAATGAGCAGTTCTTC.

The J gene is TRBJ2-3, the V gene TRBV7-8; D perhaps matches TRBD2 (6 bases). The CDR3 has 17 residues. V lost 4 bases, J lost 5 bases, and 22 bases lay in between. Germline values: CDR1 SGHVS, CDR2 FQNEAQ. The CDR3 nucleotides are TGTGCCAGCAGCTCGGGAACGGGACTGGCTATAAGAGATACGCAGTATTTT. It codes for CASSSGTGLAIRDTQYF.

The gene calls are TRBV6-5 and TRBJ1-6; 9 bases line up with TRBD1. CDR1 and CDR2 from the germline V gene are MNHEY and SVGAGI. The V gene end was trimmed by 6 bases and the J gene end by 9 bases; junction bases not matched to a gene: 3. This CDR3 region has 13 residues. The CDR3 region has the DNA TGTGCCAGCAGCGGGACAGGGCTTTCACCCCTCCACTTT. Translating it yields CASSGTGLSPLHF.

This rearrangement joins TRBV11-2 to TRBJ1-1; no clear D. From germline, CDR1 is SGHAT and CDR2 FQNNGV. V was trimmed by 0 bases and J by 7 bases, leaving 9 bases between them. The CDR3 is 13 amino acids. Written as DNA, the CDR3 is TGTGCCAGCAGCTTAGATTTACACAGTGAAGCTTTCTTT. Protein sequence: CASSLDLHSEAFF. The full variable domain, completed using reference TRBV11-2 and TRBJ1-1, is EAGVAQSPRYKIIEKRQSVAFWCNPISGHATLYWYQQILGQGPKLLIQFQNNGVVDDSQLPKDRFSAERLKGVDSTLKIQPAKLEDSAVYLCASSLDLHSEAFFGQGTRLTVV.

The V and J genes are TRBV11-3 and TRBJ2-7, with D hard to call. The V gene's germline CDR1 is SGHNT and CDR2 YENEEA. CDR3 length: 13 residues. V lost 0 bases and J 3 bases, leaving 6 bases between the germline ends. As DNA, the CDR3 is TGTGCCAGCAGCTTAGATAGGAGCTACGAGCAGTACTTC. Protein product: CASSLDRSYEQYF. Full variable domain (missing parts from reference TRBV11-3 and TRBJ2-7): EAGVVQSPRYKIIEKKQPVAFWCNPISGHNTLYWYLQNLGQGPELLIRYENEEAVDDSQLPKDRFSAERLKGVDSTLKIQPAELGDSAVYLCASSLDRSYEQYFGPGTRLTVT.

The chain combines TRBV5-6 with TRBJ2-7, with TRBD2 matching 10 bases. The CDR3 covers 14 residues. From germline, CDR1 is SGHDT and CDR2 YYEEEE. The trim removed 2 bases at V and 5 bases at J, leaving 4 bases unmatched. CDR3 sequence (DNA): TGTGCCAGCAGCTTAGGACTAGCGGATGACGAGCAGTACTTC. Translated, it gives CASSLGLADDEQYF. Full variable domain (rest looked up from reference TRBV5-6 and TRBJ2-7): DAGVTQSPTHLIKTRGQQVTLRCSPKSGHDTVSWYQQALGQGPQFIFQYYEEEERQRGNFPDRFSGHQFPNYSSELNVNALLLGDSALYLCASSLGLADDEQYFGPGTRLTVT.

The chain couples TRBV7-9 to TRBJ1-3; 8 bases map to TRBD1. Germline CDR1 is SEHNR and CDR2 is FQNEAQ (reference sequence). V gave up 5 bases and J gave up 2 bases; unmatched junction bases: 11. The CDR3 has 17 amino acids. CDR3 in amino acids: CASSPPRSRGPGNTIYF. CDR3 bases: TGTGCCAGCAGCCCCCCCCGGAGCAGGGGGCCTGGAAACACCATATATTTT.

This clone was detected once. The CDR3 coding sequence is TGTGCCAGCAGCCCGGGACAGTATATTGCAATCTACGAGCAGTACTTC. It encodes CASSPGQYIAIYEQYF. V gene TRBV5-6 combines with J gene TRBJ2-7; 7 bases agree with TRBD1. Germline assignment: CDR1 SGHDT and CDR2 YYEEEE. V dropped 4 bases and J dropped 3; count of bases not matched to a gene: 13. The CDR3 extends over 16 amino acids.

The table lists this clone with a few counts. The chain employs TRBV11-2 and TRBJ2-3; D not resolved. Germline loops: CDR1 SGHAT, CDR2 FQNNGV. This CDR3 region has 17 residues. The ends were cut back, 3 bases at V and 0 bases at J, with 16 bases in the middle. The CDR3 sequence is CASSLFLGMSSTDTQYF. The CDR3 DNA sequence: TGTGCCAGCAGCTTGTTTTTAGGGATGTCTAGCACAGATACGCAGTATTTT.

A few counts support this clone. CDR3 sequence reads: CASSLVSFWDTGELFF. The CDR3 region has the DNA TGTGCCAGCAGCTTAGTATCCTTTTGGGACACCGGGGAGCTGTTTTTT. The chain couples TRBV7-6 to TRBJ2-2; D remains ambiguous. Germline CDR1 SGHVS, CDR2 FNYEAQ. The CDR3 consists of 16 residues. V was pared by 1 base and J by 3 bases, with 12 bases between.

The V and J genes are TRBV5-1 and TRBJ2-7, with D hard to call. This CDR3 spans 13 amino acids. Germline CDR1 is SGHRS and CDR2 is YFSETQ. V was clipped by 3 bases and J by 3 bases, with 10 bases between them. CDR3 in amino acids: CASSSRQGYEQYF. The CDR3, as DNA: TGCGCCAGCAGCTCAAGACAAGGCTACGAGCAGTACTTC.

The V gene is TRBV6-1, the J gene TRBJ2-7, with D possibly TRBD1 on 6 matching bases. The germline V gene has CDR1 MNHNS and CDR2 SASEGT. V lost 6 bases and J 6 bases, leaving 21 bases between the germline ends. The CDR3 spans 15 residues. The CDR3, as DNA: TGTGCCAGCAGGCCCCATTGGACAGTAAGTCCCGAGCAGTACTTC. Encoded protein: CASRPHWTVSPEQYF.

The J gene is TRBJ2-7, the V gene TRBV7-6; 7 positions agree with TRBD2. CDR1 is SGHVS, CDR2 FNYEAQ, per germline. J was trimmed by 3 bases and V by 2 bases; bases with no gene match: 16. This CDR3 is built from 18 residues. This CDR3 is CASSLNPPGWEGFYEQYF. The CDR3 nucleotides read TGTGCCAGCAGCTTAAACCCCCCAGGGTGGGAGGGCTTCTACGAGCAGTACTTC. The full variable domain, with the rest looked up from reference TRBV7-6 and TRBJ2-7, is GAGVSQSPRYKVTKRGQDVALRCDPISGHVSLYWYRQALGQGPEFLTYFNYEAQQDKSGLPNDRFSAERPEGSISTLTIQRTEQRDSAMYRCASSLNPPGWEGFYEQYFGPGTRLTVT.

The chain combines TRBV5-1 with TRBJ2-1; D may be TRBD2 (6 bases). This CDR3 has 19 residues. Per germline, CDR1 SGHRS and CDR2 YFSETQ. Deletions cut 0 bases from V and 0 bases from J, with 19 bases between. The DNA for the CDR3 is TGCGCCAGCAGCTTGGCCGTGGGGACGGGGGATAGCTCCTACAATGAGCAGTTCTTC. Protein product: CASSLAVGTGDSSYNEQFF.

V is TRBV4-1 and J is TRBJ1-3, with D perhaps matching TRBD1 (5 bases). This CDR3 comprises 15 residues. Trimming took off 0 bases at V and 7 bases at J, with 13 bases between the two ends. Germline V gives CDR1 MGHRA, CDR2 YSYEKL. DNA for the CDR3: TGCGCCAGCAGCCAAGAGCCAGGGATTGCCAACACCATATATTTT. It specifies CASSQEPGIANTIYF.

The rearrangement uses TRBV10-2 and TRBJ2-7; possibly TRBD1 for D (6 bases). CDR1 WSHSY and CDR2 SAAADI come from the germline V gene. V was trimmed by 3 bases and J by 7 bases, leaving 16 bases between them. CDR3 length: 14 residues. CDR3 protein: CASSEDVGAKEQYF. For the CDR3, the DNA is TGCGCCAGCAGTGAAGATGTGGGGGCGAAAGAGCAGTACTTC.

The V call is TRBV4-1, the J call TRBJ2-1, with 12 bases aligning to TRBD2. V was clipped by 1 base and J by 10 bases; unmatched bases: 5. There are 15 residues in the CDR3. Germline V lookup: CDR1 MGHRA, CDR2 YSYEKL. CDR3 loop: CASSQGASGGAEQFF. The CDR3 coding sequence is TGCGCCAGCAGCCAAGGGGCTAGCGGGGGGGCCGAGCAGTTCTTC.

The rearrangement uses TRBV6-1 and TRBJ2-7; D may be TRBD2 (5 bases). CDR1 and CDR2 (germline): MNHNS, SASEGT. CDR3 length: 14 residues. Trimming removed 7 bases at V and 1 base at J, with 14 bases between. The CDR3 loop reads CASIGLLRSYEQYF. CDR3 bases: TGTGCCAGCATCGGACTCCTGAGATCCTACGAGCAGTACTTC.

This clone was detected once. This sequence joins TRBV27 and TRBJ1-5; tentatively, D is TRBD1 (6 bases). The germline V and J ends were trimmed by 4 bases and 4 bases, with 14 bases remaining between them. The germline CDR1 and CDR2 sequences are MNHEY and SMNVEV (reference sequence). The CDR3 is made up of 15 amino acids. The CDR3 protein is CASSSRGVRNQPQHF. CDR3 coding DNA: TGTGCCAGCAGTTCCAGGGGAGTACGGAATCAGCCCCAGCATTTT.

The V and J genes are TRBV27 and TRBJ2-7; no definite D call. The CDR3 is 14 residues long. V gave up 5 bases and J gave up 5 bases, with 16 bases separating them. CDR1 is MNHEY and CDR2 is SMNVEV in the germline V gene (reference sequence). In nucleotides, the CDR3 is TGTGCCAGCAGTCCTTCCCAGTTGCTCGACGAGCAGTACTTC. Translated, it gives CASSPSQLLDEQYF.

The rearrangement uses TRBV11-2 and TRBJ1-5; the D gene is possibly TRBD1 (6 bases). CDR1 is SGHAT and CDR2 is FQNNGV in the germline V gene. Trimming took off 4 bases at V and 6 bases at J, with 19 bases between the two ends. The CDR3 runs 16 residues. CDR3 protein: CASSSEFGGAPQPQHF. The CDR3 DNA follows: TGTGCCAGCAGCTCCGAATTTGGGGGCGCGCCTCAGCCCCAGCATTTT.

V is TRBV6-1 and J is TRBJ1-6; D is uncertain. The CDR3 has 15 residues. The V gene's germline CDR1 is MNHNS and CDR2 SASEGT. Trimming cost V 5 bases and J 10 bases, with 18 bases left between them. CDR3 amino acids: CASSPSRGFNSPLHF. The CDR3 DNA reads as TGTGCCAGCAGTCCTAGCAGAGGGTTTAACTCACCCCTCCACTTT.

V and J are TRBV9 and TRBJ2-1; TRBD2 aligns across 10 bases. The CDR3 covers 15 residues. The ends lost 0 bases at V and 9 bases at J; junction bases unmatched: 6. The germline V gene has CDR1 SGDLS and CDR2 YYNGEE. In nucleotides, the CDR3 is TGTGCCAGCAGCGTAGAGGGACTAGCGCCCGGTGAGCAGTTCTTC. Its translation: CASSVEGLAPGEQFF.